These 4 T cell receptor beta chains originate from one sample sequenced in a study of blood T cell repertoires in COVID-19. Assay: immunoSEQ multiplex PCR; the TCRdb copy retains only in-frame clones and omits some. Altogether 230,000 or so clones are present, 90% being singletons, with the ten largest covering 2.1%. Material: peripheral blood. Receptors were obtained from a woman aged 55-75 years with COVID-19, enrolled during active disease.

The V call is TRBV29-1, the J call TRBJ1-2; 8 bases line up with TRBD1. Germline CDR1 reads SQVTM; CDR2 reads ANQGSEA. J gave up 8 bases and V 7 bases, and 9 bases lay outside the gene matches. The CDR3 has 12 amino acids. In DNA form, the CDR3 reads TGCAGCGGATTCTTCGGACAGGGAGGCTACACCTTC. This sequence encodes CSGFFGQGGYTF.

The chain carries TRBV19 and TRBJ2-1; a weak D match, TRBD2 (7 bases). Germline assignment: CDR1 LNHDA and CDR2 SQIVND (reference sequence). V lost 6 bases to trimming and J lost 1 base, with 13 bases between them. The CDR3 covers 15 residues. In DNA, the CDR3 is TGTGCCAGTAGGGGGGGGCGCGGGTCCTACAATGAGCAGTTCTTC. Translation gives CASRGGRGSYNEQFF.

V is TRBV6-5 and J is TRBJ1-2; the D is unclear. The CDR3 spans 14 residues. The ends were cut back, 5 bases at V and 1 base at J, with 11 bases in the middle. Per germline, CDR1 MNHEY and CDR2 SVGAGI. The CDR3 DNA reads TGTGCCAGCAGTCGAACAACGAATAACTATGGCTACACCTTC. Translation: CASSRTTNNYGYTF.

J is TRBJ1-5 and V is TRBV11-2, with D tentatively TRBD1 (5 bases). The V gene's germline CDR1 is SGHAT and CDR2 FQNNGV. The CDR3 runs to 14 residues. Trimming removed 0 bases at V and 5 bases at J, with 8 bases between. In DNA form, the CDR3 reads TGTGCCAGCAGCTTAGACCCGACAGATCAGCCCCAGCATTTT. It yields the protein CASSLDPTDQPQHF.